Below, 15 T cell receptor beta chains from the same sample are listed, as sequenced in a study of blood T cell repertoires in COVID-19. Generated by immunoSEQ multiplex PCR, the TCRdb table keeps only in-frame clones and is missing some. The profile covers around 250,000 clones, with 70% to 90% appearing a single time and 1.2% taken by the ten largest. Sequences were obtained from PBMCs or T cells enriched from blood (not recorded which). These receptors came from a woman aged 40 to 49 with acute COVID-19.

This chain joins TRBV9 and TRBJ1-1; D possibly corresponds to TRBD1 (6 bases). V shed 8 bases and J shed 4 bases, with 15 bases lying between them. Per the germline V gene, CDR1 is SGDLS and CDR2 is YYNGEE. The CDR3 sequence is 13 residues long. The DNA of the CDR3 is TGTGCCAGTAACCTCGGGGGGCTCACTGAAGCTTTCTTT. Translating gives CASNLGGLTEAFF.

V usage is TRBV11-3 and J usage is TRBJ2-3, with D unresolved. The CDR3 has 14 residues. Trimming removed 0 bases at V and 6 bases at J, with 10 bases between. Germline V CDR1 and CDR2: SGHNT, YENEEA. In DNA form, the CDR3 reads TGTGCCAGCAGCTTAGAGCGTTTCTCCGATACGCAGTATTTT. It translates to CASSLERFSDTQYF.

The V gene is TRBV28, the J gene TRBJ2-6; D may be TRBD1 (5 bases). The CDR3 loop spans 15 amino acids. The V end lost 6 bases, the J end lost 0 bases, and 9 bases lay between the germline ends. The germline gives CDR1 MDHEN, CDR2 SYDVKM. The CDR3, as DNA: TGTGCCAGCAGGGAAGGGGTCTCTGGGGCCAACGTCCTGACTTTC. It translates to CASREGVSGANVLTF.

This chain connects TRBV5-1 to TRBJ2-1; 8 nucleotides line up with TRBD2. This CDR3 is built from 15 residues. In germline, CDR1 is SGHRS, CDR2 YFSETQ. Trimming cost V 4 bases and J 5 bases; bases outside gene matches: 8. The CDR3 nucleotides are TGCGCCAGCAGCGTGAGCGGGAGTAGTAACAATGAGCAGTTCTTC. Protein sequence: CASSVSGSSNNEQFF.

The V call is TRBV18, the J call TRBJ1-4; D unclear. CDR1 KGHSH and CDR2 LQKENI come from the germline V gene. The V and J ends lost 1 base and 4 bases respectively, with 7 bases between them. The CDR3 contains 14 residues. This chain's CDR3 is CASSPQGDNEKLFF. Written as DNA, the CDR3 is TGTGCCAGCTCACCACAGGGAGATAATGAAAAACTGTTTTTT.

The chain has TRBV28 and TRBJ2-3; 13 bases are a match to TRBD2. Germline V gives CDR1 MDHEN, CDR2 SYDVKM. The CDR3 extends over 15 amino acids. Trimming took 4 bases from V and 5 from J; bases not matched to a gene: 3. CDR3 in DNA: TGTGCCAGCAGTTGGACTAGCGGGAGAAGAGATACGCAGTATTTT. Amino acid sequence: CASSWTSGRRDTQYF.

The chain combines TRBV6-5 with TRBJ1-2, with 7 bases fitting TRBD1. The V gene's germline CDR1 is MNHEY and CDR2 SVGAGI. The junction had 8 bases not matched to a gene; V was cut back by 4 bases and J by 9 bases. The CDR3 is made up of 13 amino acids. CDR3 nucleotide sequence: TGTGCCAGCAGTTTCGACAGGGCAAACCGCTACACCTTC. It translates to CASSFDRANRYTF.

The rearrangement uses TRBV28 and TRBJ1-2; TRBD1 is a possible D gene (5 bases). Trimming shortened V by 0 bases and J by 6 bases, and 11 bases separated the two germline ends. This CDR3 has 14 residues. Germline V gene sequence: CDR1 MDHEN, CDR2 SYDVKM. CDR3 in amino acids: CASSLWGQGDGYTF. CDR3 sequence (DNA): TGTGCCAGCAGTTTATGGGGGCAGGGCGATGGCTACACCTTC.

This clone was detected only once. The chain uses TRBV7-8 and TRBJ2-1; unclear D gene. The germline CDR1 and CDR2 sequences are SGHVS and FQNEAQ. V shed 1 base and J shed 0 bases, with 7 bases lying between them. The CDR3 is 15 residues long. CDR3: CASSLDGVSYNEQFF. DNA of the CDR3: TGTGCCAGCAGCTTAGACGGAGTCTCCTACAATGAGCAGTTCTTC.

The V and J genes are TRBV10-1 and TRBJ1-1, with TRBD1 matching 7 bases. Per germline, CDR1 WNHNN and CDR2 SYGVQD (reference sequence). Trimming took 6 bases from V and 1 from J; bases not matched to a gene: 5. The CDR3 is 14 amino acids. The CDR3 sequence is CASSMGQRNTEAFF. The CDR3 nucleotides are TGCGCCAGCAGCATGGGACAGAGGAACACTGAAGCTTTCTTT.

The CDR3: CASSPAGAGGMNEQFF. CDR3 in DNA: TGTGCCAGCTCACCCGCCGGGGCGGGAGGGATGAATGAGCAGTTCTTC. This chain uses TRBV18 with TRBJ2-1, with TRBD2 matching 9 bases. The CDR3 totals 16 residues. Looked up from germline, CDR1 is KGHSH and CDR2 is LQKENI. The junction had 10 bases not matched to a gene; V was cut back by 3 bases and J by 7 bases. The variable domain in full, with the rest retrieved from reference TRBV18 and TRBJ2-1, is NAGVMQNPRHLVRRRGQEARLRCSPMKGHSHVYWYRQLPEEGLKFMVYLQKENIIDESGMPKERFSAEFPKEGPSILRIQQVVRGDSAAYFCASSPAGAGGMNEQFFGPGTRLTVL.

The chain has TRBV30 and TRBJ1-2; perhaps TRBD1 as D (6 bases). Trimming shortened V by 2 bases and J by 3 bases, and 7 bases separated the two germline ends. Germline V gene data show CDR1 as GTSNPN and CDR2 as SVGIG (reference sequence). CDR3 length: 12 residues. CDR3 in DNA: TGTGCCTGGAGTCCAGGGGACTATGGCTACACCTTC. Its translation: CAWSPGDYGYTF.

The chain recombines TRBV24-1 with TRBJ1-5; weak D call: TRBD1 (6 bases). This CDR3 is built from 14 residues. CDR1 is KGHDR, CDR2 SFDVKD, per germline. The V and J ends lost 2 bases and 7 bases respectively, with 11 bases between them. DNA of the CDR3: TGTGCCACCAGTGATTCGTCAGGGGACCAGCCCCAGCATTTT. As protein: CATSDSSGDQPQHF.

CDR3 protein: CASSPAASAKGENEQFF. DNA for the CDR3: TGCGCCAGCAGCCCCGCGGCTAGCGCAAAGGGAGAGAATGAGCAGTTCTTC. V and J are TRBV5-1 and TRBJ2-1; a possible D gene is TRBD2 (6 bases). The V end was cut by 4 bases, the J end by 7 bases, with 24 bases between. The CDR3 is made up of 17 amino acids. The germline V gene has CDR1 SGHRS and CDR2 YFSETQ.

The CDR3 protein is CASSRPGNEQFF. CDR3 DNA: TGCGCCAGCAGCCGCCCCGGCAATGAGCAGTTCTTC. The gene calls are TRBV4-1 and TRBJ2-1; D not certain. V was clipped by 4 bases and J by 6 bases, with 7 bases between them. Germline V gene lookup returns CDR1 MGHRA and CDR2 YSYEKL. CDR3 length: 12 residues.